A selection of T cell receptor beta chains follows, all from one sample in a study of a mutant IDH1 vaccine in newly diagnosed glioma. Some clones are missing from TCRdb's copy, which holds only in-frame ones; the method was immunoSEQ multiplex PCR. This sample has tens of thousands of clones, with around 79% found just once. The sequencing used PBMCs, collected from a glioma patient treated with radiotherapy, temozolomide or both. The receptors were gathered from a man in his fifties or sixties with glioma. CDR3s include the opening cysteine and the closing phenylalanine or tryptophan. A D gene is named only where the DNA matches it firmly. Not every row has a clone size; where given, it reads once, few, many or a size class.

V gene: TRBV10-3; D gene: -; clone size: once; J gene: TRBJ1-2; CDR3 DNA: TGTGCCATCAGTGCTGACCCTAACTATGGCTACACCTTC; CDR3 protein: CAISADPNYGYTF
V gene: TRBV5-1; D gene: TRBD2; clone size: -; J gene: TRBJ2-1; CDR3 DNA: TGCGCCAGCAGCTGGAGCGGGGGCCATAACAATGAGCAGTTCTTC; CDR3 protein: CASSWSGGHNNEQFF
V gene: TRBV10-3; D gene: -; clone size: -; J gene: TRBJ1-4; CDR3 DNA: TGTGCCATCAGTGACCCAACCAGGGCAACTAATGAAAAACTGTTTTTT; CDR3 protein: CAISDPTRATNEKLFF
V gene: TRBV6-1; D gene: TRBD2; clone size: -; J gene: TRBJ2-5; CDR3 DNA: TGTGCCAGCAGTGAACTAGCGGGGGGGAAAGAGACCCAGTACTTC; CDR3 protein: CASSELAGGKETQYF
V gene: TRBV18; D gene: -; clone size: once; J gene: TRBJ1-4; CDR3 DNA: TGTGCCAGCTCACCGCCAGGGGTTAATGAAAAACTGTTTTTT; CDR3 protein: CASSPPGVNEKLFF
V gene: TRBV19; D gene: -; clone size: few; J gene: TRBJ2-1; CDR3 DNA: TGTGCCAGTAGTCCCCGCAGGGGATCCTCCTACAATGAGCAGTTCTTC; CDR3 protein: CASSPRRGSSYNEQFF
V gene: TRBV19; D gene: TRBD1; clone size: once; J gene: TRBJ1-2; CDR3 DNA: TGTGCCAGTAGTAGATCGACAGGGATGAGGGGCTACACCTTC; CDR3 protein: CASSRSTGMRGYTF
V gene: TRBV7-2; D gene: -; clone size: -; J gene: TRBJ2-2; CDR3 DNA: TGTGCCAGCAGCACCCGATTCGGGGAGCTGTTTTTT; CDR3 protein: CASSTRFGELFF
V gene: TRBV9; D gene: -; clone size: -; J gene: TRBJ1-5; CDR3 DNA: TGTGCCAGCAGCGTAGTGGACGGTGATAGCAATCAGCCCCAGCATTTT; CDR3 protein: CASSVVDGDSNQPQHF
V gene: TRBV4-3; D gene: -; clone size: -; J gene: TRBJ2-3; CDR3 DNA: TGCGCCAGCAGCCAAGATCGAAGTAGCACAGATACGCAGTATTTT; CDR3 protein: CASSQDRSSTDTQYF
V gene: TRBV27; D gene: -; clone size: -; J gene: TRBJ1-5; CDR3 DNA: TGTGCCAGCAGTTTGGGCCACCCGGGGGCCCAGCATTTT; CDR3 protein: CASSLGHPGAQHF
V gene: TRBV29-1; D gene: TRBD2; clone size: -; J gene: TRBJ2-3; CDR3 DNA: TGCAGCGTTGTTCTAGCGGGGGGCCCCCGCACAGATACGCAGTATTTT; CDR3 protein: CSVVLAGGPRTDTQYF
V gene: TRBV14; D gene: -; clone size: -; J gene: TRBJ2-7; CDR3 DNA: TGTGCCAGCAGCCCCTTCGGAGCTTTTTACGAGCAGTACTTC; CDR3 protein: CASSPFGAFYEQYF
V gene: TRBV10-1; D gene: TRBD1; clone size: -; J gene: TRBJ2-3; CDR3 DNA: TGCGCCAGCAGTGAAGGGACAGGAGAATCAGATACGCAGTATTTT; CDR3 protein: CASSEGTGESDTQYF
V gene: TRBV10-3; D gene: TRBD2; clone size: -; J gene: TRBJ2-1; CDR3 DNA: TGTGCCTCCGGACTAGTCTACAATGAGCAGTTCTTC; CDR3 protein: CASGLVYNEQFF
V gene: TRBV30; D gene: TRBD1; clone size: -; J gene: TRBJ1-2; CDR3 DNA: TGTGCCTGGGCCATCCTACAGGGGACAGTTGGCTACACCTTC; CDR3 protein: CAWAILQGTVGYTF
V gene: TRBV14; D gene: -; clone size: -; J gene: TRBJ1-4; CDR3 DNA: TGTGCCAGCAGCCAAGAACGCATGCGACTGTTTTTT; CDR3 protein: CASSQERMRLFF
V gene: TRBV7-9; D gene: TRBD1; clone size: -; J gene: TRBJ2-1; CDR3 DNA: TGTGCCAGCAGCCCGGGACAGGTTCGGTTTTACAATGAGCAGTTCTTC; CDR3 protein: CASSPGQVRFYNEQFF
V gene: TRBV12-5; D gene: -; clone size: -; J gene: TRBJ1-5; CDR3 DNA: TGTGCTAGTGGCTCTGAGGGGGGGCAGCCCCAGCATTTT; CDR3 protein: CASGSEGGQPQHF
V gene: TRBV15; D gene: -; clone size: -; J gene: TRBJ2-7; CDR3 DNA: TGTGCCACCAGCAGAGACCTCCTCTACGAGCAGTACTTC; CDR3 protein: CATSRDLLYEQYF
V gene: TRBV19; D gene: TRBD1; clone size: -; J gene: TRBJ1-1; CDR3 DNA: TGTGCCAGTAGTACTCGACAGGGGGGAAACACTGAAGCTTTCTTT; CDR3 protein: CASSTRQGGNTEAFF
V gene: TRBV11-2; D gene: -; clone size: -; J gene: TRBJ2-3; CDR3 DNA: TGTGCCAGCAGCTTAACTTCAGATACGCAGTATTTT; CDR3 protein: CASSLTSDTQYF
V gene: TRBV5-4; D gene: -; clone size: -; J gene: TRBJ2-7; CDR3 DNA: TGTGCCAGCAGCTTGGGGGCAGGGGCCTACGAGCAGTACTTC; CDR3 protein: CASSLGAGAYEQYF
V gene: TRBV10-3; D gene: -; clone size: once; J gene: TRBJ2-1; CDR3 DNA: TGTGCCATCAGGGGTCAGACTTTGGGGTCACCTTTCAATGAGCAGTTCTTC; CDR3 protein: CAIRGQTLGSPFNEQFF
V gene: TRBV6-5; D gene: -; clone size: -; J gene: TRBJ1-5; CDR3 DNA: TGTGCCAGCAGTTACAGTTACAGGGATCAGCCCCAGCATTTT; CDR3 protein: CASSYSYRDQPQHF
V gene: TRBV7-2; D gene: TRBD1; clone size: -; J gene: TRBJ1-2; CDR3 DNA: TGTGCCAGCAGCTCCACAGTGACAGGGCAAGGCTACACCTTC; CDR3 protein: CASSSTVTGQGYTF
V gene: TRBV5-1; D gene: -; clone size: few; J gene: TRBJ2-7; CDR3 DNA: TGCGCCAGCAGCTTGTTTCCGGGCTCCTACGAGCAGTACTTC; CDR3 protein: CASSLFPGSYEQYF
V gene: TRBV2; D gene: -; clone size: few; J gene: TRBJ1-5; CDR3 DNA: TGTGCCAGCAGTGAATTAAATCAGCCCCAGCATTTT; CDR3 protein: CASSELNQPQHF
V gene: TRBV6-5; D gene: TRBD2; clone size: -; J gene: TRBJ2-7; CDR3 DNA: TGTGCCAGCAGTTACTCGATCGGGGGGTTACTCTACGAGCAGTACTTC; CDR3 protein: CASSYSIGGLLYEQYF
V gene: TRBV6-5; D gene: -; clone size: -; J gene: TRBJ1-1; CDR3 DNA: TGTGCCAGCAGTTACTCGCAGGGCGGTCCCACTGAAGCTTTCTTT; CDR3 protein: CASSYSQGGPTEAFF
V gene: TRBV12-5; D gene: -; clone size: once; J gene: TRBJ1-2; CDR3 DNA: TGTGCTAGTGGTTTGGTACTAGGGCAGTCCTCGGAGTACACCTTC; CDR3 protein: CASGLVLGQSSEYTF
V gene: TRBV5-1; D gene: -; clone size: once; J gene: TRBJ1-1; CDR3 DNA: TGCGCCAGCAGACTTGACACTGAAGCTTTCTTT; CDR3 protein: CASRLDTEAFF
V gene: TRBV7-6; D gene: -; clone size: -; J gene: TRBJ1-1; CDR3 DNA: TGTGCCAGCAGCTTACAGGGCTCTGAAGCTTTCTTT; CDR3 protein: CASSLQGSEAFF
V gene: TRBV30; D gene: -; clone size: -; J gene: TRBJ1-3; CDR3 DNA: TGTGCCTGGAGTGTAAAAGGATCTCACTCTGGAAACACCATATATTTT; CDR3 protein: CAWSVKGSHSGNTIYF
V gene: TRBV5-6; D gene: -; clone size: -; J gene: TRBJ1-1; CDR3 DNA: TGTGCCAGCAGCGCGACAGCAACATCCGGCGCTTTCTTT; CDR3 protein: CASSATATSGAFF
V gene: TRBV9; D gene: TRBD1; clone size: -; J gene: TRBJ1-1; CDR3 DNA: TGTGCCAGCAGCGCCGACGGACAGGGAGGAACTGAAGCTTTCTTT; CDR3 protein: CASSADGQGGTEAFF
V gene: TRBV25-1; D gene: -; clone size: few; J gene: TRBJ1-1; CDR3 DNA: TGTGCCAGCAGTGCCCGTCATAGGACGGCCGAAGCTTTCTTT; CDR3 protein: CASSARHRTAEAFF
V gene: TRBV5-8; D gene: -; clone size: -; J gene: TRBJ1-1; CDR3 DNA: TGTGCCAGCAGGACGGTTTCGGTGATCGGGAACACTGAAGCTTTCTTT; CDR3 protein: CASRTVSVIGNTEAFF
V gene: TRBV2; D gene: -; clone size: -; J gene: TRBJ2-7; CDR3 DNA: TGTGCCAGCAGTGGTCGTGGAGGGGGCAGGTACGAGCAGTACTTC; CDR3 protein: CASSGRGGGRYEQYF
V gene: TRBV30; D gene: TRBD1; clone size: -; J gene: TRBJ1-5; CDR3 DNA: TGTGCCTGGAACAGGGGGCCGAGCAATCAGCCCCAGCATTTT; CDR3 protein: CAWNRGPSNQPQHF